Shown below are 25 T cell receptor beta chains from a single sample sequenced in a study of cytotoxic CD8 clonotypes in ibrutinib-treated CLL. Produced via immunoSEQ multiplex PCR; TCRdb's table is partial and in-frame only. The profile shows some 93,000 clones, around 80% of them singletons. The sequenced sample was PBMCs, obtained after 12 months of ibrutinib treatment. These receptors were obtained from a human donor with chronic lymphocytic leukemia.

The rearrangement links TRBV14 to TRBJ2-1; the match to TRBD2 covers 10 bases. The CDR3 loop spans 16 amino acids. The V gene's germline CDR1 is SGHDN and CDR2 FVKESK. With 4 bases clipped from V and 7 bases from J, the junction kept 10 bases outside the gene matches. In nucleotides, the CDR3 is TGTGCCAGCAGCCCTCCCACTAGCGGGGACCTGAATGAGCAGTTCTTC. Protein: CASSPPTSGDLNEQFF.

The chain combines TRBV25-1 with TRBJ1-6, with a weak D call TRBD1 (5 bases). V was pared by 4 bases and J by 10 bases, with 17 bases between. There are 15 residues in the CDR3. CDR1 is MGHDK, CDR2 SYGVNS, per germline. CDR3 sequence reads: CASSGFRAEGSPLHF. DNA for the CDR3: TGTGCCAGCAGTGGTTTCAGGGCGGAAGGATCACCCCTCCACTTT.

The gene calls are TRBV29-1 and TRBJ1-1; perhaps TRBD1 as D (6 bases). Germline V gives CDR1 SQVTM, CDR2 ANQGSEA. Between the trimmed V and J ends, which lost 4 bases and 1 base, there was a span of 7 bases. The CDR3 sequence is 12 residues long. The CDR3 spells CSVVRGNTEAFF. CDR3 bases: TGCAGCGTTGTCAGGGGGAACACTGAAGCTTTCTTT.

V usage is TRBV6-5 and J usage is TRBJ1-5, with D perhaps TRBD1 (5 bases). Trimming removed 2 bases at V and 4 bases at J, with 6 bases between. Germline loops: CDR1 MNHEY, CDR2 SVGAGI. This CDR3 region has 13 residues. CDR3 coding DNA: TGTGCCAGCAGTTACGACAGAAATCAGCCCCAGCATTTT. This translates into CASSYDRNQPQHF.

This clone was recorded once. This chain uses TRBV7-9 with TRBJ2-2, with D possibly TRBD2 on 5 matching bases. The CDR3 has 16 amino acids. Germline V gene data show CDR1 as SEHNR and CDR2 as FQNEAQ (reference sequence). V was pared by 5 bases and J by 3 bases, with 16 bases between. CDR3 loop: CASSPGWARDTGELFF. DNA for the CDR3: TGTGCCAGCAGCCCGGGGTGGGCACGAGACACCGGGGAGCTGTTTTTT.

The CDR3 spells CASTLPTGGPDTQYF. CDR3 nucleotide sequence: TGCGCCAGCACCTTACCGACAGGGGGCCCAGATACGCAGTATTTT. The gene calls are TRBV5-1 and TRBJ2-3; 10 bases agree with TRBD1. This CDR3 contains 15 residues. Trimming cost V 6 bases and J 4 bases; bases outside gene matches: 8. CDR1 SGHRS and CDR2 YFSETQ come from the germline V gene.

J is TRBJ1-2 and V is TRBV7-2; weak D call: TRBD1 (6 bases). Germline V CDR1 and CDR2: SGHTA, FQGNSA. The CDR3 is made up of 13 amino acids. Trimming stripped 5 bases from V and 4 bases from J, with 11 bases between. The CDR3 coding sequence is TGTGCCAGCAGCCGGGACAAGATCTATGGCTACACCTTC. This translates into CASSRDKIYGYTF.

The rearrangement uses TRBV9 and TRBJ1-2, with TRBD1 as a possible D gene (6 bases). Germline CDR1 and CDR2: SGDLS and YYNGEE. The CDR3 totals 18 residues. V was pared by 4 bases and J by 6 bases, with 28 bases between. In DNA form, the CDR3 reads TGTGCCAGCAGCCCCCAAATAATTGGGACATCCAAATTAGATGGCTACACCTTC. Residues: CASSPQIIGTSKLDGYTF.

The chain uses TRBV7-2 and TRBJ1-2; D gene unclear. Deletions cut 2 bases from V and 6 bases from J, with 10 bases between. Germline values: CDR1 SGHTA, CDR2 FQGNSA. The CDR3 extends over 13 amino acids. The CDR3: CASSLRREDGYTF. DNA of the CDR3: TGTGCCAGCAGCTTAAGAAGGGAGGATGGCTACACCTTC.

This clone has only one observation. V is TRBV10-2 and J is TRBJ1-1; no definite D call. This CDR3 contains 13 residues. V lost 4 bases and J lost 0, with 6 bases in between. Germline V lookup: CDR1 WSHSY, CDR2 SAAADI. The CDR3: CASSGLLNTEAFF. DNA for the CDR3: TGCGCCAGCAGTGGTCTGTTGAACACTGAAGCTTTCTTT.

The chain carries TRBV7-9 and TRBJ2-1; the D call may be TRBD1 or TRBD2 (5 bases each). The V and J ends lost 5 bases and 0 bases respectively, with 14 bases between them. The CDR3 sequence is 16 residues long. Germline V lookup: CDR1 SEHNR, CDR2 FQNEAQ (reference sequence). CDR3 nucleotide sequence: TGTGCCAGCAGCCCAGGGACGCCGAGCTCCTACAATGAGCAGTTCTTC. It specifies CASSPGTPSSYNEQFF.

The chain couples TRBV7-2 to TRBJ1-4; D gene uncertain. V shed 5 bases and J shed 12 bases, with 19 bases lying between them. Looked up from germline, CDR1 is SGHTA and CDR2 is FQGNSA. This CDR3 is 14 amino acids long. CDR3 amino acids: CASSPTPGGRELFF. The CDR3 bases are TGTGCCAGCAGCCCCACCCCTGGAGGCCGGGAACTGTTTTTT.

The chain has TRBV6-6 and TRBJ1-5; 8 positions agree with TRBD1. Germline values: CDR1 MNHNY, CDR2 SVGAGI (reference sequence). The CDR3 length is 15 residues. With 5 bases clipped from V and 4 bases from J, the junction kept 7 bases outside the gene matches. CDR3: CASSPRGLGNQPQHF. The CDR3 DNA reads as TGTGCCAGCAGTCCCAGGGGGCTCGGTAATCAGCCCCAGCATTTT.

The count of this clone is one. The rearrangement uses TRBV2 and TRBJ1-2, with no clear D. The germline V and J ends were trimmed by 2 bases and 2 bases, with 24 bases remaining between them. CDR3 length equals 19 residues. The germline V gene has CDR1 SNHLY and CDR2 FYNNEI. DNA of the CDR3: TGTGCCAGCAGTGAAATAGGAGTCCAAGGGAGGTCCCTAAACTATGGCTACACCTTC. The encoded protein is CASSEIGVQGRSLNYGYTF.

The chain links TRBV10-1 to TRBJ1-1; 7 bases are a match to TRBD1. After removal of 5 bases from V and 9 bases from J, the junction contained 6 bases not matched to a gene. This CDR3 spans 12 amino acids. Germline V gene data show CDR1 as WNHNN and CDR2 as SYGVQD (reference sequence). CDR3 loop: CASSLTGAQAFF. The CDR3 DNA follows: TGCGCCAGCAGTCTCACAGGGGCCCAAGCTTTCTTT.

The genes are TRBV5-8 and TRBJ1-1; D ambiguous. CDR1 is SGHTS and CDR2 is YDEGEE in the germline V gene. The V end was cut by 0 bases, the J end by 0 bases, with 9 bases between. CDR3 length equals 15 residues. CDR3 coding DNA: TGTGCCAGCAGCTTGGCTCTGATCATGAACACTGAAGCTTTCTTT. Protein product: CASSLALIMNTEAFF.

The CDR3 here is CAWSSRDRAPYEQYF. The DNA for the CDR3 is TGTGCCTGGAGCAGCCGGGACAGGGCCCCCTACGAGCAGTACTTC. The J gene is TRBJ2-7, the V gene TRBV30, with 9 nucleotides matching TRBD1. The CDR3 runs 15 residues. Germline values: CDR1 GTSNPN, CDR2 SVGIG (reference sequence). The V segment lost 3 bases and the J segment 2 bases; nucleotides outside the gene matches: 8.

This chain links TRBV11-3 with TRBJ2-5; D is unclear. Trimming left V 5 bases short and J 5 bases short, with 9 bases between. Germline CDR1 is SGHNT and CDR2 is YENEEA. The CDR3 is made up of 12 amino acids. For the CDR3, the DNA is TGTGCCAGCAGCCTCGGACCGGAGACCCAGTACTTC. Protein: CASSLGPETQYF.

This rearrangement joins TRBV4-1 to TRBJ2-3; D may correspond to TRBD1 or TRBD2 (6 bases each). With 5 bases removed from V and 2 bases from J, the gap between germline ends came to 17 bases. The CDR3 consists of 16 residues. Germline V gene data show CDR1 as MGHRA and CDR2 as YSYEKL. The CDR3 nucleotides are TGCGCCAGCAGCGCTAACCGGGGGCCCAACACAGATACGCAGTATTTT. It encodes CASSANRGPNTDTQYF.

This chain joins TRBV5-1 and TRBJ2-5; TRBD2 matches 8 bases. Germline assignment: CDR1 SGHRS and CDR2 YFSETQ. CDR3 length equals 15 residues. Losses at the gene ends were 7 bases for V and 5 bases for J; bases not matched to a gene: 13. CDR3 amino acids: CASAGGGGPVETQYF. CDR3 DNA: TGCGCCAGCGCGGGGGGCGGGGGCCCCGTGGAGACCCAGTACTTC.

The V call is TRBV28, the J call TRBJ2-7, with D unresolved. Per germline, CDR1 MDHEN and CDR2 SYDVKM. Trimming took off 8 bases at V and 3 bases at J, with 8 bases between the two ends. The CDR3 consists of 11 residues. The CDR3: CASGTYYEQYF. The CDR3 coding sequence is TGTGCCAGCGGAACCTACTACGAGCAGTACTTC.

About this clone itself: Only one base separates this from a far larger clonotype, so it likely reflects a read error. Different DNA sequences within this sample yield the same CDR3. The J gene is TRBJ2-5, the V gene TRBV7-2; D gene unclear. Deletions cut 3 bases from V and 3 bases from J, with 2 bases between. Germline V gene lookup returns CDR1 SGHTA and CDR2 FQGNSA. The length of the CDR3 is 11 residues. The CDR3 DNA sequence: TGTGCCAGCAGCTTCAAAGAGACCCAGTACTTC. It encodes CASSFKETQYF.

V usage is TRBV7-9 and J usage is TRBJ2-5; tentative D call: TRBD1 (5 bases). This CDR3 comprises 15 residues. Germline CDR1 and CDR2: SEHNR and FQNEAQ (reference sequence). V dropped 1 base and J dropped 5 bases, with 14 bases sitting between them. The CDR3 loop is CASSLVSQGWETQYF. As DNA, the CDR3 is TGTGCCAGCAGCTTAGTTTCGCAGGGATGGGAGACCCAGTACTTC.

The V gene is TRBV7-9, the J gene TRBJ1-3; tentative D call: TRBD1 (5 bases). Germline V gene sequence: CDR1 SEHNR, CDR2 FQNEAQ (reference sequence). V was pared by 4 bases and J by 4 bases, with 14 bases between. The CDR3 is 15 residues long. In DNA form, the CDR3 reads TGTGCCAGCAGCTCCGCGGCAGGGATCGGAAACACCATATATTTT. Encoded protein: CASSSAAGIGNTIYF.

This clone showed up just a few times. The V and J genes are TRBV19 and TRBJ1-2; maybe TRBD1 (5 bases). This CDR3 has 15 amino acids. The germline gives CDR1 LNHDA, CDR2 SQIVND (reference sequence). V gave up 5 bases and J gave up 2 bases, with 15 bases separating them. CDR3: CASSASGQLNYGYTF. As DNA, the CDR3 is TGTGCCAGTAGTGCGTCGGGGCAGTTGAACTATGGCTACACCTTC.